The 2 T cell receptor beta chains given below trace back to one sample, sequenced in a study of OX40 agonist ivuxolimab in advanced cancers. The assay was immunoSEQ multiplex PCR, and TCRdb's table has in-frame clones only and misses some. The sample lists about 73,000 clones, about 90% occurring once. Sequencing was performed on CD4+ or CD8+ T cells sorted from blood, taken in a trial of the OX40 agonist ivuxolimab. These receptors originate from an adult with an advanced solid tumor such as melanoma, head and neck, liver or kidney cancer.

The chain combines TRBV13 with TRBJ2-1; D may be TRBD2 (5 bases). Trimming took 0 bases from V and 5 from J, leaving 14 bases between them. This CDR3 has 16 amino acids. Germline loops: CDR1 PRHDT, CDR2 FYEKMQ (reference sequence). The CDR3 region is CASSLGGVGIHNEQFF. The DNA for the CDR3 is TGTGCCAGCAGCTTAGGCGGGGTGGGTATCCACAATGAGCAGTTCTTC.

The chain uses TRBV27 and TRBJ2-7; the D gene is possibly TRBD2 (6 bases). The CDR3 is 15 residues long. V gave up 1 base and J gave up 0 bases, with 10 bases separating them. Germline CDR1 is MNHEY and CDR2 is SMNVEV (reference sequence). The CDR3 region is CASSLYPSASYEQYF. The DNA for the CDR3 is TGTGCCAGCAGTTTATATCCTAGCGCCTCCTACGAGCAGTACTTC.